A single sample gave rise to the 23 T cell receptor beta chains below, sequenced in a study of low-dose radiotherapy and immunotherapy resistance in tumors. TRAV- and TRBV-specific primers were used for first-strand cDNA, which covered alpha and beta chains. PCR amplification of the TCRs was performed with Phusion for 20 PCR cycles, and it relied on a constant-region primer together with a V-primer adapter. One entry per CDR3 protein results from TCRdb running MiXCR on the reads. This table has approximately 100,000 distinct CDR3 sequences, less than 25% appearing once. The sample's time point: after trial treatment. Treatment: LDRT plus nivolumab, ipilimumab, low-dose cyclophosphamide and aspirin (RACIN trial). Source: PBMCs, taken after low-dose radiotherapy plus immunotherapy. The receptors derive from a male donor with prostate cancer.

This clonotype showed up many times. V is TRBV7-2 and J is TRBJ2-5; no firm D call. CDR1 is SGHTA, CDR2 FQGNSA, per germline. This CDR3 contains 14 residues. V was shortened by 1 base and J by 5 bases, with 11 bases between the two germline ends. The CDR3 nucleotides read TGTGCCAGCAGCTTAGGGTCAGTCGGTGAGACCCAGTACTTC. Amino acid sequence: CASSLGSVGETQYF.

The chain uses TRBV19 and TRBJ1-6; TRBD1 agrees at 8 bases. The CDR3 has 14 amino acids. Germline trimming cut 6 bases from V and 9 bases from J; bases unmatched to any gene: 7. Per the germline V gene, CDR1 is LNHDA and CDR2 is SQIVND (reference sequence). The CDR3 reads CASSSGGWGSPLHF. The CDR3 bases are TGTGCCAGTAGCTCAGGGGGCTGGGGTTCACCCCTCCACTTT.

A few counts support this clonotype. V and J are TRBV3-1 and TRBJ1-1; tentatively, D is TRBD1 (5 bases). The germline gives CDR1 LGHDT, CDR2 YNNKEL (reference sequence). V was pared by 3 bases and J by 1 base, with 12 bases between. This CDR3 spans 15 amino acids. CDR3 sequence: CASSQDTHQNTEAFF. CDR3 DNA: TGTGCCAGCAGCCAGGACACCCATCAGAACACTGAAGCTTTCTTT.

CDR3 bases: TGCGCCAGCAGCGGCAGAGACATGGGTTTAGGATGGGAGCAGTTCTTC. Its protein is CASSGRDMGLGWEQFF. V is TRBV5-1 and J is TRBJ2-1; D call uncertain. The germline V gene has CDR1 SGHRS and CDR2 YFSETQ. The CDR3 loop spans 16 amino acids. V was shortened by 4 bases and J by 10 bases, with 24 bases between the two germline ends.

This clonotype was counted ten times or more. The chain is built from TRBV11-3 and TRBJ2-3; TRBD2 is a possible D gene (5 bases). Germline V gene lookup returns CDR1 SGHNT and CDR2 YENEEA. The germline V and J ends were trimmed by 1 base and 6 bases, with 14 bases remaining between them. This CDR3 is built from 15 residues. CDR3 region: CASSLGLGSADTQYF. The CDR3 DNA reads TGTGCCAGCAGCTTAGGTTTGGGTAGCGCCGATACGCAGTATTTT.

This clonotype was observed at least ten times. This rearrangement joins TRBV18 to TRBJ2-5; 8 bases map to TRBD1. Unmatched junction bases numbered 7, after V lost 3 bases and J lost 1 base. CDR1 and CDR2 from the germline V gene are KGHSH and LQKENI. This CDR3 is 16 amino acids long. The CDR3 region has the DNA TGTGCCAGCTCACCCCAGGGGGCGAGGTTCCAAGAGACCCAGTACTTC. Its translation is CASSPQGARFQETQYF.

The table lists this clonotype with many counts. The rearrangement uses TRBV11-2 and TRBJ2-7, with TRBD1 as a possible D gene (5 bases). Germline V lookup: CDR1 SGHAT, CDR2 FQNNGV. The CDR3 length is 14 residues. Trimming took 1 base from V and 3 from J, leaving 10 bases between them. The CDR3 loop is CASSLAGPYYEQYF. The CDR3 DNA reads as TGTGCCAGCAGCTTAGCAGGGCCCTACTACGAGCAGTACTTC.

This clonotype was seen at least ten times. J is TRBJ2-1 and V is TRBV4-1, with 10 bases matching TRBD2. This CDR3 region has 18 residues. The trim removed 6 bases at V and 3 bases at J, leaving 14 bases unmatched. CDR1 and CDR2 from the germline V gene are MGHRA and YSYEKL. The chain's CDR3 is CASRDGVSGGSLYNEQFF. In DNA, the CDR3 is TGCGCCAGCAGGGACGGGGTTAGCGGGGGGTCCCTCTACAATGAGCAGTTCTTC.

In this sample, this clonotype turned up many times. V and J are TRBV7-3 and TRBJ2-2; 10 bases are shared with TRBD1. J gave up 6 bases and V 5 bases, and 6 bases lay outside the gene matches. Germline-derived CDR1 and CDR2 are SGHTA and FQGTGA. This CDR3 has 15 amino acids. CDR3 protein: CASSVGQGLAGELFF. The CDR3 DNA follows: TGTGCCAGCAGCGTGGGACAGGGGTTGGCCGGGGAGCTGTTTTTT.

This clonotype was recorded many times. CDR3 in DNA: TGTGCCAGCAGCACACGCGACAGGACCTTCTACGAGCAGTACTTC. Translation gives CASSTRDRTFYEQYF. V and J are TRBV21-1 and TRBJ2-7. TRBV21-1 is a pseudogene locus. The CDR3 extends over 15 amino acids.

There are many counts of this clonotype. Written as DNA, the CDR3 is TGTGCCAGCAGCGTAGACAGGGGCTGGGGGGAGACCCAGTACTTC. It translates to CASSVDRGWGETQYF. The chain recombines TRBV9 with TRBJ2-5, with TRBD1 identical over 7 bases. The CDR3 length is 15 residues. Germline CDR1 SGDLS, CDR2 YYNGEE. V trimming: 0 bases; J trimming: 5 bases; junction bases outside the gene matches: 7. The variable domain in full, with the rest retrieved from reference TRBV9 and TRBJ2-5, is DSGVTQTPKHLITATGQRVTLRCSPRSGDLSVYWYQQSLDQGLQFLIQYYNGEERAKGNILERFSAQQFPDLHSELNLSSLELGDSALYFCASSVDRGWGETQYFGPGTRLLVL.

This clonotype came up many times. CDR3 DNA sequence: TGTGCCAGCAGTTCCCCTCGACAGGCGGTGCCGTACTTC. Protein sequence: CASSSPRQAVPYF. V gene TRBV27 combines with J gene TRBJ2-7, with D maybe TRBD1 (6 bases). V was cut by 4 bases and J by 12 bases, with 19 bases left in between. This CDR3 is 13 amino acids long. In germline, CDR1 is MNHEY, CDR2 SMNVEV (reference sequence).

This clonotype occurred a few times. The V call is TRBV9, the J call TRBJ2-2; no definite D call. V gave up 2 bases and J gave up 7 bases, with 12 bases separating them. CDR3 length equals 14 residues. CDR1 is SGDLS and CDR2 is YYNGEE in the germline V gene. The CDR3 sequence: CASSVTLTVGELFF. The DNA for the CDR3 is TGTGCCAGCAGCGTTACCCTGACGGTCGGGGAGCTGTTTTTT.

This clonotype was seen ten or more times. The chain employs TRBV20-1 and TRBJ2-7, with D unclear. Germline V lookup: CDR1 DFQATT, CDR2 SNEGSKA (reference sequence). The CDR3 length is 14 residues. V shed 4 bases and J shed 5 bases, with 18 bases lying between them. The CDR3, as DNA: TGCAGTGCTACTCGGACGCAGCTTCAGGACGAGCAGTACTTC. Translating gives CSATRTQLQDEQYF.

Only one count was recorded for this clonotype. This rearrangement joins TRBV12-3 or TRBV12-4 to TRBJ1-1; D unclear. V lost 6 bases and J lost 0, with 8 bases in between. The CDR3 is made up of 13 amino acids. The CDR3 loop reads CASRARVNTEAFF. The CDR3 nucleotides read TGTGCCAGCAGGGCCAGAGTGAACACTGAAGCTTTCTTT.

Many counts were recorded for this clonotype. The chain recombines TRBV5-1 with TRBJ2-1, with 9 nucleotides matching TRBD2. V was clipped by 9 bases and J by 8 bases; unmatched bases: 12. Looked up from germline, CDR1 is SGHRS and CDR2 is YFSETQ. The CDR3 runs to 14 residues. CDR3 loop: CATRQGLAEDEQFF. The CDR3 region has the DNA TGCGCCACCCGACAGGGACTAGCAGAGGATGAGCAGTTCTTC. Together with reference TRBV5-1 and TRBJ2-1, the CDR3 gives the full variable domain: KAGVTQTPRYLIKTRGQQVTLSCSPISGHRSVSWYQQTPGQGLQFLFEYFSETQRNKGNFPGRFSGRQFSNSRSEMNVSTLELGDSALYLCATRQGLAEDEQFFGPGTRLTVL.

This clonotype was observed a single time. The CDR3 DNA is TGTGCCAGCAGCTCGAGGCTAGCGGGGACTAGCACAGATACGCAGTATTTT. The encoded protein is CASSSRLAGTSTDTQYF. The rearrangement uses TRBV28 and TRBJ2-3; TRBD2 aligns across 9 bases. After removal of 6 bases from V and 0 bases from J, the junction contained 10 bases not matched to a gene. Per germline, CDR1 MDHEN and CDR2 SYDVKM. This CDR3 spans 17 amino acids.

This clonotype has a count of ten or more. The chain is built from TRBV9 and TRBJ2-3, with a weak D call TRBD2 (7 bases). The V gene lost 3 bases and the J gene lost 5 bases, with 10 bases spanning the gap. Germline loops: CDR1 SGDLS, CDR2 YYNGEE. The CDR3 is made up of 13 amino acids. The CDR3 reads CASSGGGGDTQYF. DNA for the CDR3: TGTGCCAGCAGCGGGGGGGGCGGAGATACGCAGTATTTT.

The sample holds one count of this clonotype. The V and J genes are TRBV21-1 and TRBJ2-7. TRBV21-1 is a recognized pseudogene. The CDR3 spans 15 residues. The CDR3 loop is CASSKDTSDYYEQYF. The CDR3 DNA sequence: TGTGCCAGCAGCAAAGATACGTCCGATTATTACGAGCAGTACTTC.

The chain is built from TRBV28 and TRBJ2-2; 11 bases match TRBD2. V dropped 4 bases and J dropped 6; count of bases not matched to a gene: 13. This CDR3 has 18 residues. Per germline, CDR1 MDHEN and CDR2 SYDVKM. CDR3 coding DNA: TGTGCCAGCAGTTCACCGGGACTAGCGGTAGAGAAGTCCGGGGAGCTGTTTTTT. Translating it yields CASSSPGLAVEKSGELFF.

As concerns this clonotype: This may be a read error: a much more frequent sequence differs by one nucleotide. The V gene is TRBV20-1, the J gene TRBJ1-4; D is ambiguous. The CDR3 loop spans 12 amino acids. Deletions cut 1 base from V and 7 bases from J, with 7 bases between. Looked up from germline, CDR1 is DFQATT and CDR2 is SNEGSKA (reference sequence). The CDR3 nucleotides read TGCAGTGCTAGAGGCCCCACTGAAAAACTGTTTTTT. Its protein product is CSARGPTEKLFF.

This clonotype has at least ten counts. The chain is built from TRBV19 and TRBJ1-2; a possible D gene is TRBD1 (6 bases). Germline V CDR1 and CDR2: LNHDA, SQIVND (reference sequence). Trimming cost V 6 bases and J 8 bases, with 16 bases left between them. The CDR3 spans 13 residues. The CDR3 is CASRKGGESGYTF. CDR3 DNA: TGTGCCAGTAGGAAAGGGGGGGAGAGCGGCTACACCTTC. Based on the CDR3 plus reference TRBV19 and TRBJ1-2, the full variable domain is DGGITQSPKYLFRKEGQNVTLSCEQNLNHDAMYWYRQDPGQGLRLIYYSQIVNDFQKGDIAEGYSVSREKKESFPLTVTSAQKNPTAFYLCASRKGGESGYTFGSGTRLTVV.

This clonotype occurred many times. This chain uses TRBV4-1 with TRBJ2-2; D not resolved. The CDR3 is 13 residues long. Germline V gene lookup returns CDR1 MGHRA and CDR2 YSYEKL. The V gene lost 4 bases and the J gene lost 6 bases, with 9 bases spanning the gap. The CDR3 DNA reads as TGCGCCAGCAGCCTCCTTGCCCCCGGGGAGCTGTTTTTT. It specifies CASSLLAPGELFF.